A selection of T cell receptor beta chains follows, all from one sample in a study of identical twins. TCRdb reprocessed the 5' RACE reads with MiXCR, giving one entry per CDR3 protein. This sample has 500,000 to 600,000 distinct CDR3 sequences, with roughly a fifth found just once. These data were also reused for a study on T cells expressing NK-cell markers.

The sequencing input was CD4+ T cells sorted from blood. Receptor source: a woman in her late teens or twenties in good health. Both conserved end residues are part of each CDR3. A D gene is named only where the DNA matches it firmly. Expanded clones get a size class; other rows say once, few or many, or leave the size out.

d_call: .
v_call: TRBV7-6
clone_size: many
cdr3_length: 15
j_call: TRBJ2-1
cdr3_nt: TGTGCCAGCAGCTTTGGCCCCCCGGACTACAATGAGCAGTTCTTC
cdr3_aa: CASSFGPPDYNEQFF

d_call: .
v_call: TRBV12-3/TRBV12-4
clone_size: once
cdr3_length: 16
j_call: TRBJ2-7
cdr3_nt: TGTGCCAGCAGTTTCCGTCCCTTGAGTAGCTCGTACGAGCAGTACTTC
cdr3_aa: CASSFRPLSSSYEQYF

d_call: TRBD1
v_call: TRBV10-2
clone_size: .
cdr3_length: 11
j_call: TRBJ2-1
cdr3_nt: TGCGCCAGCGCACAGGGGATGGGGCAGTTCTTC
cdr3_aa: CASAQGMGQFF

d_call: .
v_call: TRBV27
clone_size: .
cdr3_length: 17
j_call: TRBJ2-1
cdr3_nt: TGTGCCAGCAGTTTATACTTACGACCCAGCTCCTACAAAGAGCAGTTCTTC
cdr3_aa: CASSLYLRPSSYKEQFF

d_call: .
v_call: TRBV5-5
clone_size: few
cdr3_length: 15
j_call: TRBJ2-7
cdr3_nt: TGTGCCAGCAGCTTGGGCAGCCAAAGCTCCTACGAGCAGTACTTC
cdr3_aa: CASSLGSQSSYEQYF

d_call: TRBD1
v_call: TRBV5-1
clone_size: many
cdr3_length: 15
j_call: TRBJ2-3
cdr3_nt: TGCGCCAGCAGCTTACAGGGGGCTTCCACAGATACGCAGTATTTT
cdr3_aa: CASSLQGASTDTQYF

d_call: .
v_call: TRBV6-2/TRBV6-3
clone_size: few
cdr3_length: 13
j_call: TRBJ2-3
cdr3_nt: TGTGCCAGCAGTTACCTAGGAACAGATACGCAGTATTTT
cdr3_aa: CASSYLGTDTQYF

d_call: .
v_call: TRBV20-1
clone_size: .
cdr3_length: 14
j_call: TRBJ2-1
cdr3_nt: TGCAGTGCTATACTAGTGACCCGCTACAATGAGCAGTTCTTC
cdr3_aa: CSAILVTRYNEQFF

d_call: .
v_call: TRBV5-1
clone_size: .
cdr3_length: 13
j_call: TRBJ2-5
cdr3_nt: TGCGCCAGCAGCAAAGGCGGGGAAGAGACCCAGTACTTC
cdr3_aa: CASSKGGEETQYF

d_call: .
v_call: TRBV19
clone_size: .
cdr3_length: 15
j_call: TRBJ2-6
cdr3_nt: TGTGCCAGTAGTATCGTGTCCTCTGGGGCCAACGTCCTGACTTTC
cdr3_aa: CASSIVSSGANVLTF

d_call: .
v_call: TRBV12-3/TRBV12-4
clone_size: few
cdr3_length: 12
j_call: TRBJ1-5
cdr3_nt: TGTGCCAGCAGTTTAGCGCTACTGCCCCAGCATTTT
cdr3_aa: CASSLALLPQHF

d_call: .
v_call: TRBV7-9
clone_size: few
cdr3_length: 14
j_call: TRBJ2-3
cdr3_nt: TGTGCCAGCAGCCTCCGGGGGTCGGAAGATACGCAGTATTTT
cdr3_aa: CASSLRGSEDTQYF

d_call: .
v_call: TRBV6-1
clone_size: few
cdr3_length: 13
j_call: TRBJ1-1
cdr3_nt: TGTGCCAGCAAAAGGAACCGGAACACTGAAGCTTTCTTT
cdr3_aa: CASKRNRNTEAFF

d_call: TRBD1
v_call: TRBV29-1
clone_size: many
cdr3_length: 13
j_call: TRBJ2-1
cdr3_nt: TGCAGCCAGGGGGACCCCGGGCCCAATGAGCAGTTCTTC
cdr3_aa: CSQGDPGPNEQFF

d_call: .
v_call: TRBV14
clone_size: .
cdr3_length: 17
j_call: TRBJ2-1
cdr3_nt: TGTGCCAGCAGCCACCGCCCGCGGCGAGCAGCCTACAATGAGCAGTTCTTC
cdr3_aa: CASSHRPRRAAYNEQFF

d_call: .
v_call: TRBV12-3/TRBV12-4
clone_size: .
cdr3_length: 19
j_call: TRBJ2-1
cdr3_nt: TGTGCCAGCAGTTTTCTCCTGACTAGGTTTGATCAAGCCTACAATGAGCAGTTCTTC
cdr3_aa: CASSFLLTRFDQAYNEQFF

d_call: .
v_call: TRBV29-1
clone_size: few
cdr3_length: 12
j_call: TRBJ1-1
cdr3_nt: TGCAGCGCTCGGGGTCCGAATGCTGAAGCTTTCTTT
cdr3_aa: CSARGPNAEAFF

d_call: .
v_call: TRBV7-9
clone_size: .
cdr3_length: 14
j_call: TRBJ2-7
cdr3_nt: TGTGCCAGCAGCTTAGTAGTGACTACCGCCGAGCAGTACTTC
cdr3_aa: CASSLVVTTAEQYF

d_call: .
v_call: TRBV20-1
clone_size: few
cdr3_length: 14
j_call: TRBJ2-3
cdr3_nt: TGCAGTGCTCCCACGGGCAGTAGCACAGATACGCAGTATTTT
cdr3_aa: CSAPTGSSTDTQYF

d_call: .
v_call: TRBV21-1
clone_size: .
cdr3_length: 20
j_call: TRBJ2-3
cdr3_nt: TGTGCCAGCAGCAAAACTCTTCCTAGCGGGACGCGTCGGCGCACAGATACGCAGTATTTT
cdr3_aa: CASSKTLPSGTRRRTDTQYF

d_call: .
v_call: TRBV5-1
clone_size: .
cdr3_length: 13
j_call: TRBJ1-2
cdr3_nt: TGCGCCAGCAGCCCGTTAGGAAACTATGGCTACACCTTC
cdr3_aa: CASSPLGNYGYTF

d_call: .
v_call: TRBV12-3/TRBV12-4
clone_size: .
cdr3_length: 13
j_call: TRBJ1-2
cdr3_nt: TGTGCCAGCAGAGGGGCGGGGGGCCGCGGCTACACCTTC
cdr3_aa: CASRGAGGRGYTF

d_call: .
v_call: TRBV4-3
clone_size: .
cdr3_length: 15
j_call: TRBJ2-7
cdr3_nt: TGCGCCAGCAGCCAAGATCCGGGAATTGGGTACGAGCAGTACTTC
cdr3_aa: CASSQDPGIGYEQYF

d_call: .
v_call: TRBV7-2
clone_size: .
cdr3_length: 16
j_call: TRBJ2-4
cdr3_nt: TGTGCCAGCACCACCTCGTGGCTCCTAGCCAAAAACATTCAGTACTTC
cdr3_aa: CASTTSWLLAKNIQYF

d_call: .
v_call: TRBV29-1
clone_size: few
cdr3_length: 13
j_call: TRBJ1-2
cdr3_nt: TGCAGCGTTGAGAAGGCCTATAACTATGGCTACACCTTC
cdr3_aa: CSVEKAYNYGYTF

d_call: TRBD1
v_call: TRBV4-3
clone_size: .
cdr3_length: 14
j_call: TRBJ1-1
cdr3_nt: TGCGCCAGCGGAAGGACAGGTACAGGCACTGAAGCTTTCTTT
cdr3_aa: CASGRTGTGTEAFF

d_call: TRBD2
v_call: TRBV13
clone_size: few
cdr3_length: 15
j_call: TRBJ2-5
cdr3_nt: TGTGCCAGCAGCTTACGGACTAGCGGGAAAGAGACCCAGTACTTC
cdr3_aa: CASSLRTSGKETQYF